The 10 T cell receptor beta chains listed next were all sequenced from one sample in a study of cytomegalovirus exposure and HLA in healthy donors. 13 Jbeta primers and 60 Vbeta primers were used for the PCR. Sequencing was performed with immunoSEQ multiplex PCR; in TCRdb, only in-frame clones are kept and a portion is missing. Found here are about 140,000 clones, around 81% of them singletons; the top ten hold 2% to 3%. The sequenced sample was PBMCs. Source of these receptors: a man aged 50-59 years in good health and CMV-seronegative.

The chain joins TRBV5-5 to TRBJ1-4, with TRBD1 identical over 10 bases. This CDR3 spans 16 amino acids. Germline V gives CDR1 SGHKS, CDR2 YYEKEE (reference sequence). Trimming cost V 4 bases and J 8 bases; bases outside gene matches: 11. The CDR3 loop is CASSGRTGGVREKLFF. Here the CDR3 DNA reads TGTGCCAGCAGCGGACGGACAGGGGGAGTACGCGAAAAACTGTTTTTT.

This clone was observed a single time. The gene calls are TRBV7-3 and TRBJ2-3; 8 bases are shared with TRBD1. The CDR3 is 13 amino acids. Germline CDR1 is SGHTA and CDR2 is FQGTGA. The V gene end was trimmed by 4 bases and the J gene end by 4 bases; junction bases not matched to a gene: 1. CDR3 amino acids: CASSSGGADTQYF. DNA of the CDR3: TGTGCCAGCAGCTCAGGGGGCGCAGATACGCAGTATTTT. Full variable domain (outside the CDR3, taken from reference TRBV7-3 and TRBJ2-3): GAGVSQTPSNKVTEKGKYVELRCDPISGHTALYWYRQSLGQGPEFLIYFQGTGAADDSGLPNDRFFAVRPEGSVSTLKIQRTERGDSAVYLCASSSGGADTQYFGPGTRLTVL.

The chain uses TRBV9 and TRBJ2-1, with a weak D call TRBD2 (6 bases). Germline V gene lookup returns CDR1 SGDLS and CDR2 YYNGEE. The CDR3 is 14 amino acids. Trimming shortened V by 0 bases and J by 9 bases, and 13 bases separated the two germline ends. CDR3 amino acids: CASSVVGGITEQFF. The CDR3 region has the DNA TGTGCCAGCAGCGTAGTTGGGGGGATAACTGAGCAGTTCTTC.

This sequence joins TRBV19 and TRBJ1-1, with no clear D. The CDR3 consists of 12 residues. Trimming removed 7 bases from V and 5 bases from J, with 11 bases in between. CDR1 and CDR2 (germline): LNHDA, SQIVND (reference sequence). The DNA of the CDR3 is TGTGCCAGTATGAGTTTGGTAACTGAAGCTTTCTTT. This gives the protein CASMSLVTEAFF. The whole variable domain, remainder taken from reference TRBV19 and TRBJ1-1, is DGGITQSPKYLFRKEGQNVTLSCEQNLNHDAMYWYRQDPGQGLRLIYYSQIVNDFQKGDIAEGYSVSREKKESFPLTVTSAQKNPTAFYLCASMSLVTEAFFGQGTRLTVV.

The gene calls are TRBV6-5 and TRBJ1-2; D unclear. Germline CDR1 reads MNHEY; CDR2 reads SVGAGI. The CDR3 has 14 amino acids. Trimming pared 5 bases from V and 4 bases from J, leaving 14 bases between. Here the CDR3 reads CASSEAWRGYGYTF. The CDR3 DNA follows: TGTGCCAGCAGTGAGGCCTGGCGGGGCTATGGCTACACCTTC.

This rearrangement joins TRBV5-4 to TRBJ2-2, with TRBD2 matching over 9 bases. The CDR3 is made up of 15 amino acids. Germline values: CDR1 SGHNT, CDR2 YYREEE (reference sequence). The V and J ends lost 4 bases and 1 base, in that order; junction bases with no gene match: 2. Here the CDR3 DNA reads TGTGCCAGCAGCATTAGCGGGAGGAACACCGGGGAGCTGTTTTTT. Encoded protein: CASSISGRNTGELFF.

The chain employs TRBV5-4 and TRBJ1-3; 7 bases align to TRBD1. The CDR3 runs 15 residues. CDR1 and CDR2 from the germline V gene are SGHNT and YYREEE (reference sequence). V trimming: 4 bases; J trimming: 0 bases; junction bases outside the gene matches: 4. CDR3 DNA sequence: TGTGCCAGCAGCATACAGGGGACCTCTGGAAACACCATATATTTT. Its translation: CASSIQGTSGNTIYF.

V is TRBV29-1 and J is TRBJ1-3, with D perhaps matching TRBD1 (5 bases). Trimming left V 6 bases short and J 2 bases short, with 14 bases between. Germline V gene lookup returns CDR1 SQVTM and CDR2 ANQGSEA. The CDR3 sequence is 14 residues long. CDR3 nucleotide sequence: TGCAGCGTCTTGGAGGGGAAGACTGGAAACACCATATATTTT. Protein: CSVLEGKTGNTIYF.

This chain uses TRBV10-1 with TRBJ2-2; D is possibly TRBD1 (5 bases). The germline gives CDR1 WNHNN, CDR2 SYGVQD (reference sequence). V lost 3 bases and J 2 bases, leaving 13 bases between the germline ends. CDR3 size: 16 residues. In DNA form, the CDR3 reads TGCGCCAGCAGTGAAGTGGGCAGGGATAACACCGGGGAGCTGTTTTTT. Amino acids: CASSEVGRDNTGELFF.

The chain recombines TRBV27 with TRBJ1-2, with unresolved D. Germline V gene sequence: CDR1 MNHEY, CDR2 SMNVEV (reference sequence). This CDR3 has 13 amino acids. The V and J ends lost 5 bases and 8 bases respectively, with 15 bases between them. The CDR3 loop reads CASSLSRRGGYTF. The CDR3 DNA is TGTGCCAGCAGTCTCTCGAGGCGGGGAGGCTACACCTTC.